Below are 28 T cell receptor beta chains sequenced from a single sample in a study of cytomegalovirus exposure and HLA in healthy donors. PCR primers comprised 60 Vbeta and 13 Jbeta primers. Repertoires were generated with immunoSEQ multiplex PCR, while TCRdb's copy carries only in-frame clones and drops some. The table has 110,000 to 150,000 clones, about 80% seen once. Sequenced: PBMCs. The origin of the receptors is a man aged 35-49 years in good health and CMV-seronegative.

This chain links TRBV6-4 with TRBJ1-1; 7 nucleotides line up with TRBD1. Germline trimming cut 6 bases from V and 0 bases from J; bases unmatched to any gene: 7. The germline V gene encodes CDR1 MRHNA and CDR2 SNTAGT. The CDR3 runs to 15 residues. CDR3 region: CASRRDSTMNTEAFF. Here the CDR3 DNA reads TGTGCCAGCAGAAGGGACAGCACTATGAACACTGAAGCTTTCTTT.

This clone has only one observation. The gene calls are TRBV27 and TRBJ1-5, with a weak D call TRBD1 (5 bases). Between the trimmed V and J ends, which lost 5 bases and 3 bases, there was a span of 11 bases. Germline CDR1 reads MNHEY; CDR2 reads SMNVEV (reference sequence). The CDR3 is 14 residues long. CDR3 DNA: TGTGCCAGCAGTCCCAGGACACCCAATCAGCCCCAGCATTTT. It specifies CASSPRTPNQPQHF.

V and J are TRBV28 and TRBJ2-3; 9 bases agree with TRBD1. The CDR3 extends over 17 amino acids. Per the germline V gene, CDR1 is MDHEN and CDR2 is SYDVKM. Trimming cost V 7 bases and J 2 bases; bases outside gene matches: 13. CDR3 DNA: TGTGCCAGCATCCGGTTTCCGGGACAGGGTGACACAGATACGCAGTATTTT. Protein product: CASIRFPGQGDTDTQYF. Using reference TRBV28 and TRBJ2-3 for the parts outside the CDR3, the full variable domain is DVKVTQSSRYLVKRTGEKVFLECVQDMDHENMFWYRQDPGLGLRLIYFSYDVKMKEKGDIPEGYSVSREKKERFSLILESASTNQTSMYLCASIRFPGQGDTDTQYFGPGTRLTVL.

This clone occurred once. The gene calls are TRBV9 and TRBJ2-3, with 10 bases aligning to TRBD2. V was clipped by 2 bases and J by 4 bases; unmatched bases: 7. CDR3 length: 16 residues. Germline assignment: CDR1 SGDLS and CDR2 YYNGEE. The CDR3 region is CASSVRLAGVADTQYF. The CDR3, as DNA: TGTGCCAGCAGCGTTAGGCTAGCGGGGGTTGCAGATACGCAGTATTTT.

V is TRBV7-2 and J is TRBJ2-7, with a weak D call TRBD1 (5 bases). Germline V gives CDR1 SGHTA, CDR2 FQGNSA. This CDR3 has 15 residues. V lost 1 base and J 3 bases, leaving 13 bases between the germline ends. The CDR3 DNA is TGTGCCAGCAGCTTAGTTGACAGCTTTGTCTACGAGCAGTACTTC. Its translation: CASSLVDSFVYEQYF.

The chain uses TRBV29-1 and TRBJ2-5; 10 nucleotides line up with TRBD1. The J call may be mistaken, given a closer DNA end match to TRBJ2-7. Germline-derived CDR1 and CDR2 are SQVTM and ANQGSEA. CDR3 size: 17 residues. In DNA form, the CDR3 reads TGCAGCGTTGTGGGTGACAGGGGGCCAGTTAATACCTACGAGCAGTACTTC. Protein: CSVVGDRGPVNTYEQYF.

This clone appeared a few times. The rearrangement links TRBV5-6 to TRBJ2-1; the D gene is possibly TRBD2 (5 bases). This CDR3 region has 12 residues. Looked up from germline, CDR1 is SGHDT and CDR2 is YYEEEE. Trimming cost V 2 bases and J 7 bases, with 7 bases left between them. CDR3 in amino acids: CASSFEGNEQFF. CDR3 nucleotide sequence: TGTGCCAGCAGCTTTGAGGGAAATGAGCAGTTCTTC.

This clone was picked up a small number of times. This chain connects TRBV10-1 to TRBJ2-2, with a weak D call TRBD1 (6 bases). Germline loops: CDR1 WNHNN, CDR2 SYGVQD (reference sequence). This CDR3 spans 15 amino acids. V shed 6 bases and J shed 5 bases, with 16 bases lying between them. The CDR3, as DNA: TGCGCCAGCAGCCCAGAACAGGGTTGGACCGGGGAGCTGTTTTTT. The encoded protein is CASSPEQGWTGELFF.

The chain uses TRBV7-8 and TRBJ2-7; D is undetermined. Trimming stripped 4 bases from V and 0 bases from J, with 13 bases between. Germline CDR1 is SGHVS and CDR2 is FQNEAQ. The CDR3 consists of 15 residues. In nucleotides, the CDR3 is TGTGCCAGCAGCTCCCAAAGTACGAGCTCCTACGAGCAGTACTTC. It codes for CASSSQSTSSYEQYF.

The rearrangement joins TRBV6-5 to TRBJ1-4, with D possibly TRBD1 on 5 matching bases. Germline V gene sequence: CDR1 MNHEY, CDR2 SVGAGI. CDR3 length: 14 amino acids. V shed 5 bases and J shed 3 bases, with 10 bases lying between them. The CDR3 sequence: CASSRGLANEKLFF. In DNA form, the CDR3 reads TGTGCCAGCAGTCGGGGGTTAGCTAATGAAAAACTGTTTTTT.

In its sample, this clone was seen once. At one end the junction does not follow the germline gene, possibly because of a read error. The sample contains more than one DNA sequence encoding this CDR3. The gene calls are TRBV6-5 and TRBJ1-6; 7 bases are a match to TRBD1. Germline V gene lookup returns CDR1 MNHEY and CDR2 SVGAGI. The CDR3 extends over 13 amino acids. CDR3 nucleotide sequence: TGTGCCACTTCGACAGGGAATAATTCCCCCCTCCACTTT. This translates into CATSTGNNSPLHF.

Only a few counts were recorded for this clone. The V call is TRBV6-6, the J call TRBJ2-1; 8 bases align to TRBD2. Germline V gene lookup returns CDR1 MNHNY and CDR2 SVGAGI (reference sequence). There are 15 residues in the CDR3. Trimming at V came to 3 bases and at J to 6 bases, leaving 7 bases not matched to a gene. The CDR3 DNA reads as TGTGCCAGCAGTTATGGGCGGGGGGATACCAATGAGCAGTTCTTC. It translates to CASSYGRGDTNEQFF.

The V call is TRBV28, the J call TRBJ2-1; 7 bases agree with TRBD2. The CDR3 is 16 amino acids. V lost 6 bases and J lost 1; bases outside the gene matches: 9. CDR1 and CDR2 from the germline V gene are MDHEN and SYDVKM. The CDR3 DNA follows: TGTGCCAGCAGCCGAGCGGGGTCTGGGTCCTACAATGAGCAGTTCTTC. Protein product: CASSRAGSGSYNEQFF.

V gene TRBV6-1 combines with J gene TRBJ2-1, with TRBD1 matching 10 bases. J lost 6 bases, V lost 6 bases, and 2 bases had no gene match. There are 13 residues in the CDR3. Germline loops: CDR1 MNHNS, CDR2 SASEGT. CDR3 sequence: CASRWTGGNEQFF. The DNA of the CDR3 is TGTGCCAGCAGGTGGACAGGGGGCAATGAGCAGTTCTTC.

The chain combines TRBV19 with TRBJ1-6, with TRBD1 matching over 12 bases. V lost 6 bases to trimming and J lost 6 bases; unmatched junction nucleotides: 9. The CDR3 sequence is 17 residues long. Germline CDR1 reads LNHDA; CDR2 reads SQIVND (reference sequence). Here the CDR3 reads CASRNTGTGGFNSPLHF. As DNA, the CDR3 is TGTGCCAGTAGAAATACCGGGACAGGGGGCTTTAATTCACCCCTCCACTTT.

The rearrangement uses TRBV7-9 and TRBJ2-3; D unresolved. Trimming stripped 2 bases from V and 6 bases from J, with 9 bases between. CDR1 and CDR2 from the germline V gene are SEHNR and FQNEAQ (reference sequence). The CDR3 has 13 residues. The CDR3 DNA follows: TGTGCCAGCAGCTTAAGCCAGGCGGATACGCAGTATTTT. It translates to CASSLSQADTQYF.

The chain is built from TRBV15 and TRBJ1-1, with D perhaps TRBD1 (5 bases). CDR3 length: 14 amino acids. Per germline, CDR1 LNHNV and CDR2 YYDKDF (reference sequence). The V and J ends lost 1 base and 7 bases respectively, with 13 bases between them. CDR3 bases: TGTGCCACCAGCAGAGGAGACAGAGACCATGAAGCTTTCTTT. It yields the protein CATSRGDRDHEAFF. The complete variable domain, with remaining parts taken from reference TRBV15 and TRBJ1-1, reads DAMVIQNPRYQVTQFGKPVTLSCSQTLNHNVMYWYQQKSSQAPKLLFHYYDKDFNNEADTPDNFQSRRPNTSFCFLDIRSPGLGDTAMYLCATSRGDRDHEAFFGQGTRLTVV.

This sequence joins TRBV5-1 and TRBJ2-1; 8 positions agree with TRBD2. The CDR3 covers 15 residues. Trimming cost V 4 bases and J 0 bases; bases outside gene matches: 3. CDR1 and CDR2 from the germline V gene are SGHRS and YFSETQ. In nucleotides, the CDR3 is TGCGCCAGCAGCGCGCGGGGGGTCTCCTACAATGAGCAGTTCTTC. Translated: CASSARGVSYNEQFF.

The chain couples TRBV28 to TRBJ1-1; D is possibly TRBD1 (6 bases). Per the germline V gene, CDR1 is MDHEN and CDR2 is SYDVKM. CDR3 length: 15 residues. Trimming cost V 1 base and J 4 bases, with 13 bases left between them. The DNA of the CDR3 is TGTGCCAGCAGTTTATCCAGGGGAAGGGCCACTGAAGCTTTCTTT. This gives the protein CASSLSRGRATEAFF.

V and J are TRBV11-2 and TRBJ2-2, with a possible D match to TRBD2 (6 bases). In germline, CDR1 is SGHAT, CDR2 FQNNGV. The CDR3 covers 15 residues. The ends were cut back, 5 bases at V and 4 bases at J, with 14 bases in the middle. The DNA for the CDR3 is TGTGCCAGCAGCCCCCTTTCCGGGGGCACCGGGGAGCTGTTTTTT. Amino acid sequence: CASSPLSGGTGELFF.

The chain is built from TRBV5-6 and TRBJ2-7; the D is unclear. Trimming left V 1 base short and J 1 base short, with 9 bases between. The germline V gene encodes CDR1 SGHDT and CDR2 YYEEEE. The CDR3 loop spans 14 amino acids. CDR3 DNA sequence: TGTGCCAGCAGCTTGCAGGCAGATTCCTACGAGCAGTACTTC. It specifies CASSLQADSYEQYF.

The sample holds a few counts of this clone. V is TRBV4-1 and J is TRBJ1-2; maybe TRBD1 (5 bases). Trimming left V 0 bases short and J 4 bases short, with 15 bases between. Germline CDR1 MGHRA, CDR2 YSYEKL. The CDR3 consists of 16 residues. Written as DNA, the CDR3 is TGCGCCAGCAGCCAAGACTCGGGGGGACGTCTCTATGGCTACACCTTC. This translates into CASSQDSGGRLYGYTF.

This clone was picked up one time. The rearrangement links TRBV28 to TRBJ2-1, with TRBD1 matching over 8 bases. The germline V gene has CDR1 MDHEN and CDR2 SYDVKM. This CDR3 is built from 15 residues. V was pared by 5 bases and J by 3 bases, with 6 bases of the junction left unmatched. The CDR3 bases are TGTGCCAGCAGTCCAACAGGACAGGGCTACAATGAGCAGTTCTTC. Amino acids: CASSPTGQGYNEQFF. Complete variable domain (other parts from reference TRBV28 and TRBJ2-1): DVKVTQSSRYLVKRTGEKVFLECVQDMDHENMFWYRQDPGLGLRLIYFSYDVKMKEKGDIPEGYSVSREKKERFSLILESASTNQTSMYLCASSPTGQGYNEQFFGPGTRLTVL.

The chain has TRBV5-1 and TRBJ2-5; D uncertain. The CDR3 length is 12 residues. The germline CDR1 and CDR2 sequences are SGHRS and YFSETQ. V was clipped by 3 bases and J by 2 bases, with 5 bases between them. The CDR3 nucleotides are TGCGCCAGCAGCTACAGTCAAGAGACCCAGTACTTC. This encodes CASSYSQETQYF. Supplemented by reference TRBV5-1 and TRBJ2-5, the full variable domain reads KAGVTQTPRYLIKTRGQQVTLSCSPISGHRSVSWYQQTPGQGLQFLFEYFSETQRNKGNFPGRFSGRQFSNSRSEMNVSTLELGDSALYLCASSYSQETQYFGPGTRLLVL.

The rearrangement links TRBV2 to TRBJ2-1, with D unresolved. The V gene lost 4 bases and the J gene lost 9 bases, with 16 bases spanning the gap. The CDR3 runs to 14 residues. The germline CDR1 and CDR2 sequences are SNHLY and FYNNEI. The CDR3 sequence is CASSGILMWSEQFF. The CDR3 DNA follows: TGTGCCAGCAGTGGGATTCTAATGTGGAGTGAGCAGTTCTTC. Drawing the rest from reference TRBV2 and TRBJ2-1, the complete variable domain is EPEVTQTPSHQVTQMGQEVILRCVPISNHLYFYWYRQILGQKVEFLVSFYNNEISEKSEIFDDQFSVERPDGSNFTLKIRSTKLEDSAMYFCASSGILMWSEQFFGPGTRLTVL.

The genes are TRBV12-5 and TRBJ2-2, with unresolved D. The tail of the sequence fits TRBJ1-3 better, so the J call may be wrong. The CDR3 totals 14 residues. Germline V lookup: CDR1 LGHNT, CDR2 FRNRAP. The CDR3 here is CASGPLDSGNTIYF. The CDR3 DNA follows: TGTGCTAGTGGTCCCCTCGATTCGGGAAACACCATATATTTT.

The chain is built from TRBV28 and TRBJ1-2; 8 bases fit TRBD1. The germline CDR1 and CDR2 sequences are MDHEN and SYDVKM. CDR3 size: 15 residues. Losses at the gene ends were 5 bases for V and 4 bases for J; bases not matched to a gene: 9. CDR3 DNA: TGTGCCAGCAGTCTGACAGGGGAGTACTCCTATGGCTACACCTTC. Its protein is CASSLTGEYSYGYTF.

This clone was seen a few times. The J gene is TRBJ1-4, the V gene TRBV4-3; TRBD1 is a possible D gene (5 bases). CDR3 length: 14 residues. With 1 base removed from V and 7 bases from J, the gap between germline ends came to 10 bases. From germline, CDR1 is LGHNA and CDR2 YSLEER. The CDR3 region is CASSQGGVGEKLFF. CDR3 coding DNA: TGCGCCAGCAGCCAAGGGGGGGTAGGTGAAAAACTGTTTTTT.